This T cell receptor beta chain was profiled in a study of Ad26.COV2.S vaccination and SARS-CoV-2 variants. The study's findings and limits: Vaccine recipients had higher spike-specific TCR breadth than placebo recipients.

Trimming removed 0 bases from V and 2 bases from J, with 6 bases in between. Germline V CDR1 and CDR2: SGHNT, YYREEE (reference sequence). This CDR3 region has 13 residues. Libraries were prepared by immunoSEQ multiplex PCR; TCRdb keeps only in-frame clonotypes and omits some of them. The sample lists hundreds of thousands of clones; 70% to 90% were seen once. Treatment in this sample: about 20 received Ad26.COV2.S at low or high dose, single or two shots; about 5 received placebo; per-sample allocation not given. Sampling occurred on day 63 after the first vaccine or placebo injection. It was Wuhan-strain SARS-CoV-2 spike that the Ad26 vaccine vector expressed. A word on this clone: Its cognate antigen is unknown.

The rearrangement links TRBV5-4 to TRBJ2-7; D unresolved. This receptor was taken from a person aged 18-65 years who received the Ad26.COV2.S COVID-19 vaccine or a placebo. This sample comprised peripheral blood, obtained in a trial of Ad26.COV2.S vaccine versus placebo. DNA for the CDR3: TGTGCCAGCAGCTTGGACGTTACCTACGAGCAGTACTTC. Translating it yields CASSLDVTYEQYF.